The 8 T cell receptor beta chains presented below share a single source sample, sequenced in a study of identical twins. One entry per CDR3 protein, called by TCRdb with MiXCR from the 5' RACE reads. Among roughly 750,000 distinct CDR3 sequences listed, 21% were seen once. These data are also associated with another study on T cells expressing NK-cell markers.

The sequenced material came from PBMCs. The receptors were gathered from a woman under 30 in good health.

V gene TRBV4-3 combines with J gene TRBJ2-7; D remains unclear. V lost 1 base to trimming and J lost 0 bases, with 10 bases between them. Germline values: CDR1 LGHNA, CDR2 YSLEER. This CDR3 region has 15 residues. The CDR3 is CASSQVGGSSYEQYF. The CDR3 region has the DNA TGCGCCAGCAGCCAAGTCGGCGGTAGCTCCTACGAGCAGTACTTC.

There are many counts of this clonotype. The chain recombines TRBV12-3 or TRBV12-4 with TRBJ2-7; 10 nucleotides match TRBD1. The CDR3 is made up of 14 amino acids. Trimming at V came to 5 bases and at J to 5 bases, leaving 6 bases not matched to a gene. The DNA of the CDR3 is TGTGCCAGCAGTCGGACGGGACAGGGGCACGAGCAGTACTTC. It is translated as CASSRTGQGHEQYF.

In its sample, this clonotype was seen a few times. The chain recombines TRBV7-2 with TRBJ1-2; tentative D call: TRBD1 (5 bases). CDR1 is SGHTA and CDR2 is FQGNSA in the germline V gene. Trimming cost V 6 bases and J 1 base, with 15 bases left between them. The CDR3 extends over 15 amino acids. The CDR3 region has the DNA TGTGCCAGCAGTCTCGGTCAGGGAATTAACTATGGCTACACCTTC. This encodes CASSLGQGINYGYTF.

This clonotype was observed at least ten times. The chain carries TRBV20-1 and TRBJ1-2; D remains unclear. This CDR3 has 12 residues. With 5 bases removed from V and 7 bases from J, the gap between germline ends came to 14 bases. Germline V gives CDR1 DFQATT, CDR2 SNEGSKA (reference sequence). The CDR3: CSAGTLDFGYTF. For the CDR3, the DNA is TGCAGTGCTGGCACCCTAGACTTTGGCTACACCTTC.

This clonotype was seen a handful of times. The DNA for the CDR3 is TGTGCCATCAACAGGGACTCAGGAATGGGGTTCACCTTC. Translation: CAINRDSGMGFTF. The V call is TRBV10-3, the J call TRBJ1-2; TRBD1 is a possible D gene (6 bases). The CDR3 runs to 13 residues. The V gene's germline CDR1 is ENHRY and CDR2 SYGVKD. Trimming removed 7 bases from V and 13 bases from J, with 22 bases in between.

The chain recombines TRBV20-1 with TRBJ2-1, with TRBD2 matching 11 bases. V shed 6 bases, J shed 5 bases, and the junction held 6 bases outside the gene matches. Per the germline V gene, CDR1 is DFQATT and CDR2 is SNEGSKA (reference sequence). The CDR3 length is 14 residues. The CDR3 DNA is TGCAGTGCGGCCGGGACTAGCGGTAACAATGAGCAGTTCTTC. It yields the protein CSAAGTSGNNEQFF.

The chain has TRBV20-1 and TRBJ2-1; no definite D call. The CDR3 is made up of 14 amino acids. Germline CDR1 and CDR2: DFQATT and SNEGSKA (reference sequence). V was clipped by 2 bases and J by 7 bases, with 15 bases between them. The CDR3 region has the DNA TGCAGTGCTAGACTAGTAGGCAGCCAAAATGAGCAGTTCTTC. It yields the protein CSARLVGSQNEQFF.

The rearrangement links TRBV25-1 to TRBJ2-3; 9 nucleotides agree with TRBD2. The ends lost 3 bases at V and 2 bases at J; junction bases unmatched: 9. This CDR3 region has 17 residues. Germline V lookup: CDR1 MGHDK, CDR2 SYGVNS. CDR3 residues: CASSEKDAGGSTDTQYF. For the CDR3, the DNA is TGTGCCAGCAGTGAGAAGGACGCGGGAGGGTCCACAGATACGCAGTATTTT.